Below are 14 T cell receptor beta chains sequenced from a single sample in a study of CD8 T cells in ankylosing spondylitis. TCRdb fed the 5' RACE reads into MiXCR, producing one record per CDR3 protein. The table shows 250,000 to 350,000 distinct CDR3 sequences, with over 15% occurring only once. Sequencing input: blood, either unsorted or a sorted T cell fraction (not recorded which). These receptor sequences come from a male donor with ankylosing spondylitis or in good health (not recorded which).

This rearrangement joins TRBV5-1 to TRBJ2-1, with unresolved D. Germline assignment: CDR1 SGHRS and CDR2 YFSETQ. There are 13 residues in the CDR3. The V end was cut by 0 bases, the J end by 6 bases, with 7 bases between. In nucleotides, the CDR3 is TGCGCCAGCAGCTTGGCGGCGATCAATGAGCAGTTCTTC. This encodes CASSLAAINEQFF.

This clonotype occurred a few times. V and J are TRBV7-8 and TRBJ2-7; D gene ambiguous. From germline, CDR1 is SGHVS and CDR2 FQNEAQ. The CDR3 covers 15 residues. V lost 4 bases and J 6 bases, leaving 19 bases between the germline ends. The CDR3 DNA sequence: TGTGCCAGCAGCTCCACCCCGGAGTACTCAAGCGAGCAGTACGTC. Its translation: CASSSTPEYSSEQYV.

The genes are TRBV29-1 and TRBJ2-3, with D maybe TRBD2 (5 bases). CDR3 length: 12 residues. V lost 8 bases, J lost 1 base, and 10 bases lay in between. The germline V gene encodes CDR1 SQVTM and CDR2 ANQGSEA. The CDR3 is CSTSGGTDTQYF. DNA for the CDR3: TGCAGCACCTCCGGGGGCACAGATACGCAGTATTTT.

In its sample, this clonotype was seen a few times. The CDR3 DNA reads as TGTGCCAGCAGTTTATCGGGCTTCTCCTACGAGCAGTACGTC. This gives the protein CASSLSGFSYEQYV. This chain connects TRBV28 to TRBJ2-7; D not certain. Germline V gives CDR1 MDHEN, CDR2 SYDVKM. The V end was cut by 1 base, the J end by 0 bases, with 7 bases between. The CDR3 contains 14 residues.

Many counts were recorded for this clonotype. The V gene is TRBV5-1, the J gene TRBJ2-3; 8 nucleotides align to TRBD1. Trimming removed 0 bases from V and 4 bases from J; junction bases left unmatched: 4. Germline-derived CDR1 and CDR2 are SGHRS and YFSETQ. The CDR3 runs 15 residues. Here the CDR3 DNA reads TGCGCCAGCAGCTTGGAGACAGGGGTCGCAGATACGCAGTATTTT. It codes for CASSLETGVADTQYF.

The CDR3: CASSLVPVQETQYF. The CDR3 nucleotides are TGTGCCAGCAGCTTGGTTCCAGTTCAAGAGACCCAGTACTTC. V gene TRBV5-6 combines with J gene TRBJ2-5; unclear D gene. Germline CDR1 reads SGHDT; CDR2 reads YYEEEE. The CDR3 has 14 amino acids. The V gene lost 0 bases and the J gene lost 2 bases, with 8 bases spanning the gap.

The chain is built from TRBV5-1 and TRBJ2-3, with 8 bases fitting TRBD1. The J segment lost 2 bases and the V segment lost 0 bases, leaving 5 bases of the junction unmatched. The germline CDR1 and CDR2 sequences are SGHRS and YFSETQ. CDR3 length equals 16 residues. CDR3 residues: CASSLDRTGFTDTQYF. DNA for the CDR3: TGCGCCAGCAGCTTGGATAGGACAGGGTTCACAGATACGCAGTATTTT.

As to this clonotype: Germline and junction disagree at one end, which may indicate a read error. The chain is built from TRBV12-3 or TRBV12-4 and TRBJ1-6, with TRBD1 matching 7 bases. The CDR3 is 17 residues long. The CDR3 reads CASSLRSAGQFNSPLRF. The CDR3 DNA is TGTGCCAGCAGTTTAAGGTCTGCGGGACAGTTTAATTCACCCCTCCGCTTT.

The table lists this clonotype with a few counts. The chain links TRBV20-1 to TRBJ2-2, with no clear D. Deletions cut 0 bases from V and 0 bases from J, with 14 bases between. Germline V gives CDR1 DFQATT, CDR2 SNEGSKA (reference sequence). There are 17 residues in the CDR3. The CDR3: CSARDSMKFANTGELFF. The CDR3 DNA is TGCAGTGCTAGAGATTCGATGAAGTTCGCGAACACCGGGGAGCTGTTTTTT.

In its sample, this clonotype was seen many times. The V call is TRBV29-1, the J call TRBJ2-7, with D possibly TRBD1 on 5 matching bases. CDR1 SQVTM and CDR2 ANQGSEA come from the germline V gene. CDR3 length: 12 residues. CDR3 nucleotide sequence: TGCAGGGGTGACAGCGACTCCTACGAGCAGTACGTC. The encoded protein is CRGDSDSYEQYV.

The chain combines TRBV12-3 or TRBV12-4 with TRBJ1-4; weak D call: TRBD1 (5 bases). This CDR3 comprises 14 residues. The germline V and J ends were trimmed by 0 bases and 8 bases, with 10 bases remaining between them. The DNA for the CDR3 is TGTGCCAGCAGTTTAGCAGGGGCTGGGGAAAAACTGTTTTTT. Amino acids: CASSLAGAGEKLFF.

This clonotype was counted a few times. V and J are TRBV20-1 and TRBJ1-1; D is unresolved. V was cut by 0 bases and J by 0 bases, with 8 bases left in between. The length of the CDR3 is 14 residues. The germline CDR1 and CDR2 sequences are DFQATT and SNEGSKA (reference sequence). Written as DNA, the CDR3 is TGCAGTGCTAGAGACCTCACACTGAACACTGAAGCTTTCTTT. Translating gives CSARDLTLNTEAFF.

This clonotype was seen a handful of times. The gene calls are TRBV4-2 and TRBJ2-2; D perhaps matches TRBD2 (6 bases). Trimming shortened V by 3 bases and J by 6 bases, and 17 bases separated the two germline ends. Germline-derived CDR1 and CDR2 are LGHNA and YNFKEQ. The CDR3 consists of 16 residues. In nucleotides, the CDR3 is TGTGCCAGCAGCCATCGGCGGGACTCCTCCCCCGGGGAGCTGTTTTTT. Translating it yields CASSHRRDSSPGELFF.

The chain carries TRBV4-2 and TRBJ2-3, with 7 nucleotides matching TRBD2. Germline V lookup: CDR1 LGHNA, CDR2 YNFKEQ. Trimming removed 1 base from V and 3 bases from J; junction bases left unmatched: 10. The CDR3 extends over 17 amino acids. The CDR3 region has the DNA TGTGCCAGCAGCCAAGGCAAAGCGGGGCTACTTACAGATACGCAGTATTTT. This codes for CASSQGKAGLLTDTQYF.